Listed below are T cell receptor beta chains from one sample, sequenced in a study of shared clonotypes between healthy human individuals. Libraries were prepared by immunoSEQ multiplex PCR; TCRdb keeps only in-frame clonotypes and omits some of them. The sample records a few million clones, around nine tenths being singletons. The specimen sequenced was naive CD4+ T cells sorted from blood. The receptors were gathered from a man between 18 and 35 years old in good health. CDR3s include the opening cysteine and the closing phenylalanine or tryptophan. A D gene is named only where the DNA matches it firmly. Not all rows give a size; the values are once, few, many and, for expanded clones, a class.

D gene,clone size,V gene,J gene,CDR3 protein,CDR3 DNA
-,once,TRBV27,TRBJ1-1,CASSFFGDTEAFF,TGTGCCAGCAGTTTCTTCGGAGACACTGAAGCTTTCTTT
TRBD2,-,TRBV5-4,TRBJ2-3,CASSLLAGVNTDTQYF,TGTGCCAGCAGCTTGCTAGCGGGAGTGAACACAGATACGCAGTATTTT
-,-,TRBV30,TRBJ1-6,CAWSVAQGNSPLHF,TGTGCCTGGAGTGTGGCACAGGGTAATTCACCCCTCCACTTT
-,-,TRBV13,TRBJ2-1,CASSGTYNEQFF,TGTGCCAGCAGCGGTACCTACAATGAGCAGTTCTTC
TRBD1,-,TRBV30,TRBJ1-4,CAWSRQGSEKLFF,TGTGCCTGGAGCCGACAGGGGAGTGAAAAACTGTTTTTT
-,-,TRBV28,TRBJ1-3,CASSDLSPELSGNTIYF,TGTGCCAGCAGTGATCTCTCTCCTGAGCTCTCTGGAAACACCATATATTTT
-,once,TRBV9,TRBJ1-5,CASSVAGVEQPQHF,TGTGCCAGCAGCGTAGCGGGGGTCGAACAGCCCCAGCATTTT
TRBD1,-,TRBV28,TRBJ1-4,CASRQDRGWGSEKLFF,TGTGCCAGCAGGCAGGACAGGGGATGGGGCTCTGAAAAACTGTTTTTT
-,once,TRBV5-1,TRBJ2-2,CASRRGLPGDGELFF,TGCGCCAGCAGAAGAGGGCTCCCCGGGGACGGGGAGCTGTTTTTT
-,-,TRBV5-6,TRBJ1-4,CASSFRDTSTNEKLFF,TGTGCCAGCAGTTTCCGGGACACTTCAACTAATGAAAAACTGTTTTTT
-,-,TRBV2,TRBJ1-1,CASSGSGAGGTEAFF,TGTGCCAGCAGTGGATCGGGGGCCGGGGGCACTGAAGCTTTCTTT
TRBD2,once,TRBV19,TRBJ2-3,CASSIEEEREGQDTQYF,TGTGCCAGTAGTATAGAGGAGGAGCGGGAGGGCCAAGATACGCAGTATTTT
-,-,TRBV28,TRBJ2-7,CASDQRNSGPYEQYF,TGTGCCAGCGACCAGCGGAACTCGGGTCCTTACGAGCAGTACTTC
TRBD1,once,TRBV5-1,TRBJ2-7,CASSGYPGQGYEQYF,TGCGCCAGCAGCGGGTACCCGGGACAGGGCTACGAGCAGTACTTC
TRBD1,-,TRBV30,TRBJ2-7,CAWNPGTGGNEQYF,TGTGCCTGGAACCCCGGGACAGGGGGTAACGAGCAGTACTTC
-,-,TRBV18,TRBJ2-5,CASSLSSETQYF,TGTGCCAGCTCACTTTCCTCGGAGACCCAGTACTTC
-,-,TRBV9,TRBJ1-2,CASSAASFGYTF,TGTGCCAGCAGCGCCGCCTCCTTTGGCTACACCTTC